This is a list of T cell receptor beta chains from one sample in a study of identical twins. MiXCR was run by TCRdb on the 5' RACE reads, yielding one entry per CDR3 protein. Of more than 400,000 distinct CDR3 sequences listed, about 15% are singletons. These data were also reused for a study on yellow fever vaccine responses in identical twins.

Input material: CD4+ T cells sorted from blood. The source is a woman under 30 in good health. Both conserved end residues are part of each CDR3. The order of the fields is CDR3 protein, V gene, clone size, J gene. Size tells how often a clone was seen (once, few, many) or the class of an expanded clone, and some rows leave it out.

cdr3_aa: CASSFWLAGSTDTQYF
v_call: TRBV12-3/TRBV12-4
clone_size: .
j_call: TRBJ2-3

cdr3_aa: CAISGTGRSNEQFF
v_call: TRBV10-3
clone_size: .
j_call: TRBJ2-1

cdr3_aa: CAPGPGNHEQFF
v_call: TRBV12-5
clone_size: .
j_call: TRBJ2-1

cdr3_aa: CASSRRASKNTEAFF
v_call: TRBV12-3/TRBV12-4
clone_size: many
j_call: TRBJ1-1

cdr3_aa: CSANDRLALSTDTQYF
v_call: TRBV20-1
clone_size: .
j_call: TRBJ2-3

cdr3_aa: CASAQASNTGELFF
v_call: TRBV5-1
clone_size: many
j_call: TRBJ2-2

cdr3_aa: CASSGGTHEQYF
v_call: TRBV12-3/TRBV12-4
clone_size: .
j_call: TRBJ2-7

cdr3_aa: CASSPAPGTGSNTIYF
v_call: TRBV6-1
clone_size: many
j_call: TRBJ1-3

cdr3_aa: CATSDWKAGGDNEQFF
v_call: TRBV24-1
clone_size: few
j_call: TRBJ2-1

cdr3_aa: CASSLPGNEQFF
v_call: TRBV7-6
clone_size: many
j_call: TRBJ2-1

cdr3_aa: CASSPSGSSNYEQYF
v_call: TRBV7-9
clone_size: .
j_call: TRBJ2-7

cdr3_aa: CASSYRQLQETQYF
v_call: TRBV6-5
clone_size: .
j_call: TRBJ2-5

cdr3_aa: CASSPRVHGYTF
v_call: TRBV12-3/TRBV12-4
clone_size: .
j_call: TRBJ1-2

cdr3_aa: CSAKDRLDRFSEQFF
v_call: TRBV20-1
clone_size: .
j_call: TRBJ2-1

cdr3_aa: CASSIRDRRNTEAFF
v_call: TRBV12-3/TRBV12-4
clone_size: many
j_call: TRBJ1-1

cdr3_aa: CASRRTGFDEQFF
v_call: TRBV6-2/TRBV6-3
clone_size: few
j_call: TRBJ2-1

cdr3_aa: CASSQGGTSGRQGELFF
v_call: TRBV4-1
clone_size: few
j_call: TRBJ2-2

cdr3_aa: CASSFLSGDYGYTF
v_call: TRBV5-1
clone_size: few
j_call: TRBJ1-2

cdr3_aa: CSATSGEETQYF
v_call: TRBV20-1
clone_size: .
j_call: TRBJ2-5

cdr3_aa: CASSPHGANVLTF
v_call: TRBV7-9
clone_size: .
j_call: TRBJ2-6

cdr3_aa: CAINQNRDSKETQYF
v_call: TRBV10-3
clone_size: many
j_call: TRBJ2-5

cdr3_aa: CASSLRQILTVGELFF
v_call: TRBV5-6
clone_size: few
j_call: TRBJ2-2

cdr3_aa: CASSSHSGASSYNEQFF
v_call: TRBV7-2
clone_size: few
j_call: TRBJ2-1

cdr3_aa: CASSPPEGRENIQYF
v_call: TRBV25-1
clone_size: .
j_call: TRBJ2-4

cdr3_aa: CSARDLTGKGYTF
v_call: TRBV20-1
clone_size: many
j_call: TRBJ1-2

cdr3_aa: CASSLAKSVQETQYF
v_call: TRBV5-1
clone_size: few
j_call: TRBJ2-5

cdr3_aa: CSARLGGSSYNEQFF
v_call: TRBV20-1
clone_size: few
j_call: TRBJ2-1

cdr3_aa: CASRSRDYNEQFF
v_call: TRBV25-1
clone_size: few
j_call: TRBJ2-1

cdr3_aa: CASSPMSGGDTQYF
v_call: TRBV18
clone_size: few
j_call: TRBJ2-3

cdr3_aa: CASSETGVQPQHF
v_call: TRBV10-2
clone_size: .
j_call: TRBJ1-5

cdr3_aa: CASSESTRGGPGTDTQYF
v_call: TRBV10-1
clone_size: few
j_call: TRBJ2-3

cdr3_aa: CASSNEAGVNTGELFF
v_call: TRBV5-5
clone_size: few
j_call: TRBJ2-2

cdr3_aa: CASSLGQKADQPQHF
v_call: TRBV12-3/TRBV12-4
clone_size: .
j_call: TRBJ1-5

cdr3_aa: CAIGQGTNTGELFF
v_call: TRBV10-3
clone_size: few
j_call: TRBJ2-2

cdr3_aa: CATSRTGDTNQPQHF
v_call: TRBV24-1
clone_size: few
j_call: TRBJ1-5

cdr3_aa: CSVRRGWPDTQYF
v_call: TRBV29-1
clone_size: many
j_call: TRBJ2-3

cdr3_aa: CASSDTDGRELFF
v_call: TRBV3-1
clone_size: many
j_call: TRBJ2-2